The 27 T cell receptor beta chains below all came from one sample that was sequenced in a study of T cell repertoires in cytomegalovirus infection. TCRdb recomputed calls from the reads with MiXCR, one row per CDR3 protein. The data show approximately 770,000 distinct CDR3 sequences, about 29% seen once. These receptors are not linked to any known antigen. The sample in question was cultured CD8+ T cells from PBMCs, obtained from culture after CMV antigen stimulation. These receptors were collected from a human donor in good health (CMV status not recorded). Some clones in this sample may be carry-over from other donors' samples.

This clonotype appeared once. This sequence joins TRBV19 and TRBJ2-2; 8 bases match TRBD2. V gave up 1 base and J gave up 6 bases; unmatched junction bases: 4. The CDR3 has 15 residues. The germline V gene encodes CDR1 LNHDA and CDR2 SQIVND (reference sequence). CDR3: CASSIVYGGAGELFF. In DNA, the CDR3 is TGTGCCAGTAGTATAGTGTACGGGGGGGCCGGGGAGCTGTTTTTT.

This clonotype appeared a few times. The CDR3 reads CASSQDPPGGADTQYF. CDR3 in DNA: TGCGCCAGCAGCCAAGATCCCCCCGGGGGGGCAGATACGCAGTATTTT. The V and J genes are TRBV4-1 and TRBJ2-3, with 8 positions matching TRBD2. Germline V CDR1 and CDR2: MGHRA, YSYEKL. The CDR3 runs to 16 residues. The ends lost 0 bases at V and 4 bases at J; junction bases unmatched: 6.

The chain links TRBV7-2 to TRBJ2-5, with TRBD2 identical over 7 bases. This CDR3 comprises 15 residues. V was clipped by 4 bases and J by 0 bases; unmatched bases: 5. The germline gives CDR1 SGHTA, CDR2 FQGNSA. The CDR3 coding sequence is TGTGCCAGCAGCTGGGGCAGCGGGGACCAAGAGACCCAGTACTTC. Its translation is CASSWGSGDQETQYF. Filled out from reference TRBV7-2 and TRBJ2-5, the complete variable domain reads GAGVSQSPSNKVTEKGKDVELRCDPISGHTALYWYRQSLGQGLEFLIYFQGNSAPDKSGLPSDRFSAERTGGSVSTLTIQRTQQEDSAVYLCASSWGSGDQETQYFGPGTRLLVL.

This clonotype was observed at least ten times. The CDR3 DNA reads TGTGCCAGCAGCTGGGAGTGGGGGGCTGGAAACACCATATATTTT. Translated, it gives CASSWEWGAGNTIYF. This sequence joins TRBV7-6 and TRBJ1-3; D might be TRBD1 (5 bases). Germline V gene lookup returns CDR1 SGHVS and CDR2 FNYEAQ. CDR3 size: 15 residues. V was cut by 4 bases and J by 2 bases, with 12 bases left in between.

This CDR3 is CASSTGTGKRGEAFF. CDR3 nucleotides: TGTGCCAGTAGCACCGGGACAGGGAAAAGGGGTGAAGCTTTCTTT. The chain joins TRBV19 to TRBJ1-1; 9 bases match TRBD1. The CDR3 sequence is 15 residues long. CDR1 and CDR2 (germline): LNHDA, SQIVND (reference sequence). V shed 6 bases, J shed 7 bases, and the junction held 12 bases outside the gene matches. Variable domain in full (rest from reference TRBV19 and TRBJ1-1): DGGITQSPKYLFRKEGQNVTLSCEQNLNHDAMYWYRQDPGQGLRLIYYSQIVNDFQKGDIAEGYSVSREKKESFPLTVTSAQKNPTAFYLCASSTGTGKRGEAFFGQGTRLTVV.

CDR3 nucleotide sequence: TGTGCCAGCAGTTTGACAGGCCTTCAACCCGATGAGCAGTTCTTC. It is translated as CASSLTGLQPDEQFF. The chain uses TRBV28 and TRBJ2-1; perhaps TRBD1 as D (6 bases). Per the germline V gene, CDR1 is MDHEN and CDR2 is SYDVKM. The V and J ends lost 3 bases and 8 bases respectively, with 17 bases between them. CDR3 length: 15 amino acids.

A word on this clonotype: It may be a read error: a sequence one base away is much more abundant. The conserved closing phenylalanine or tryptophan is absent in this CDR3, likely reflecting a read error. The V and J genes are TRBV12-3 or TRBV12-4 and TRBJ2-1; the match to TRBD2 covers 11 bases. V shed 4 bases, J shed 1 base, and the junction held 15 bases outside the gene matches. The CDR3 sequence is 20 residues long. In DNA form, the CDR3 reads TGTGCCAGCAGTTCTCTAGCGGGGGGCGAGAGGGGATGGTCCTACAATGAGCAGTTCCTC. It encodes CASSSLAGGERGWSYNEQFL.

At least ten counts were recorded for this clonotype. The chain joins TRBV7-8 to TRBJ2-7, with 8 bases lining up with TRBD1. Germline V lookup: CDR1 SGHVS, CDR2 FQNEAQ. The CDR3 has 15 residues. The junction had 7 bases not matched to a gene; V was cut back by 3 bases and J by 3 bases. CDR3 protein: CASSFGQGPYYEQYV. CDR3 bases: TGTGCCAGCAGCTTCGGACAGGGTCCCTACTACGAGCAGTACGTC.

This chain uses TRBV25-1 with TRBJ2-5, with D maybe TRBD2 (7 bases). V was shortened by 6 bases and J by 1 base, with 12 bases between the two germline ends. The CDR3 is 14 residues long. Germline CDR1 reads MGHDK; CDR2 reads SYGVNS. The CDR3 loop reads CASRAGGPQETQYF. CDR3 DNA sequence: TGTGCCAGCAGGGCCGGGGGGCCCCAAGAGACCCAGTACTTC. The variable domain in full, completed from reference TRBV25-1 and TRBJ2-5, reads EADIYQTPRYLVIGTGKKITLECSQTMGHDKMYWYQQDPGMELHLIHYSYGVNSTEKGDLSSESTVSRIRTEHFPLTLESARPSHTSQYLCASRAGGPQETQYFGPGTRLLVL.

The gene calls are TRBV12-3 or TRBV12-4 and TRBJ1-3; maybe TRBD1 (5 bases). This CDR3 comprises 15 residues. V lost 7 bases and J 2 bases, leaving 15 bases between the germline ends. The CDR3 bases are TGTGCCAGCACCCCATCCCTGGGACCTGGAAACACCATATATTTT. Translating it yields CASTPSLGPGNTIYF.

This clonotype was observed at least ten times. J is TRBJ2-5 and V is TRBV7-9, with D perhaps matching TRBD2 (5 bases). CDR1 and CDR2 from the germline V gene are SEHNR and FQNEAQ (reference sequence). The CDR3 runs 14 residues. Trimming took off 4 bases at V and 2 bases at J, with 11 bases between the two ends. The CDR3 DNA sequence: TGTGCCAGCAGCTATATCGGGATTCAAGAGACCCAGTACTTC. This sequence encodes CASSYIGIQETQYF.

CDR3 DNA: TGTGCCAGCAGGGAAAGGATCAATGAAAAACTGTTTTTT. Its protein is CASRERINEKLFF. The rearrangement uses TRBV28 and TRBJ1-4; D is unclear. V shed 6 bases and J shed 5 bases, with 10 bases lying between them. CDR1 MDHEN and CDR2 SYDVKM come from the germline V gene. The CDR3 runs to 13 residues.

This clonotype was seen a few times. V gene TRBV10-3 combines with J gene TRBJ1-5; 9 bases agree with TRBD1. The J segment lost 6 bases and the V segment lost 6 bases, leaving 3 bases of the junction unmatched. CDR1 and CDR2 (germline): ENHRY, SYGVKD. CDR3 length: 13 residues. CDR3 sequence: CAISTGGVQPQHF. CDR3 nucleotides: TGTGCCATCAGCACAGGGGGCGTTCAGCCCCAGCATTTT.

The chain carries TRBV7-9 and TRBJ2-5; possible D gene TRBD2, 5 bases. This CDR3 has 15 amino acids. V shed 7 bases and J shed 2 bases, with 17 bases lying between them. CDR1 and CDR2 (germline): SEHNR, FQNEAQ (reference sequence). This chain's CDR3 is CASIPDDYYQETQYF. The CDR3 DNA reads as TGTGCCAGCATCCCCGACGACTACTATCAAGAGACCCAGTACTTC. The full variable domain, with the rest looked up from reference TRBV7-9 and TRBJ2-5, is DTGVSQNPRHKITKRGQNVTFRCDPISEHNRLYWYRQTLGQGPEFLTYFQNEAQLEKSRLLSDRFSAERPKGSFSTLEIQRTEQGDSAMYLCASIPDDYYQETQYFGPGTRLLVL.

The chain uses TRBV27 and TRBJ1-1, with 8 bases fitting TRBD1. This CDR3 comprises 13 residues. Per the germline V gene, CDR1 is MNHEY and CDR2 is SMNVEV (reference sequence). V shed 7 bases and J 6 bases; nucleotides not matched to a gene: 7. The CDR3 here is CASTRTGRPEAFF. CDR3 coding DNA: TGTGCCAGCACCCGGACAGGGAGACCTGAAGCTTTCTTT.

Here the CDR3 reads CASSLASGGENTEAFF. CDR3 sequence (DNA): TGCGCCAGCAGCTTGGCCAGTGGCGGTGAGAACACTGAAGCTTTCTTT. The gene calls are TRBV5-1 and TRBJ1-1; D gene uncertain. CDR1 SGHRS and CDR2 YFSETQ come from the germline V gene. The CDR3 is 16 residues long. The germline V and J ends were trimmed by 0 bases and 1 base, with 13 bases remaining between them.

A few counts support this clonotype. The chain employs TRBV7-9 and TRBJ2-1, with unresolved D. This CDR3 is 16 amino acids long. Per germline, CDR1 SEHNR and CDR2 FQNEAQ (reference sequence). V was shortened by 3 bases and J by 7 bases, with 19 bases between the two germline ends. The CDR3 DNA is TGTGCCAGCAGCTTTTTCGGCCACTATAAGGAGAATGAGCAGTTCTTC. Protein: CASSFFGHYKENEQFF.

Note on this clonotype: The CDR3 ends on some other residue instead of the conserved phenylalanine or tryptophan, so this is likely a read error. Because the CDR3's place on the DNA is in doubt, the DNA is left out and the CDR3 is given as listed by TCRdb. Here the CDR3 reads CASRLRDRGPIGAT. The chain couples TRBV2 to TRBJ2-7; the tabulated D call, TRBD1, remains unverified against the DNA. The CDR3 adds up to 14 amino acids, both ends counted. Germline CDR1 reads SNHLY; CDR2 reads FYNNEI.

This clonotype has a handful of counts. V is TRBV19 and J is TRBJ2-7; 8 bases map to TRBD1. The germline V gene has CDR1 LNHDA and CDR2 SQIVND (reference sequence). The CDR3 totals 15 residues. The junction had 10 bases not matched to a gene; V was cut back by 6 bases and J by 3 bases. CDR3 region: CASSAQGTGDYEQYF. The CDR3 nucleotides read TGTGCCAGTAGCGCTCAAGGGACAGGAGACTACGAGCAGTACTTC.

The rearrangement joins TRBV7-6 to TRBJ1-1; 12 nucleotides agree with TRBD1. The CDR3 extends over 17 amino acids. Trimming at V came to 6 bases and at J to 4 bases, leaving 12 bases not matched to a gene. Germline CDR1 and CDR2: SGHVS and FNYEAQ. The CDR3 coding sequence is TGTGCCAGCAGTTTATCATCCGGGACAGGGGGCTTCACTGAAGCTTTCTTT. This translates into CASSLSSGTGGFTEAFF.

V gene TRBV4-1 combines with J gene TRBJ1-2, with 7 bases aligning to TRBD1. Per germline, CDR1 MGHRA and CDR2 YSYEKL. V shed 0 bases and J 6 bases; nucleotides not matched to a gene: 10. CDR3 length: 16 amino acids. In DNA form, the CDR3 reads TGCGCCAGCAGCCAAGATAGGGGGCGGGGATCGGATGGCTACACCTTC. This gives the protein CASSQDRGRGSDGYTF.

The chain couples TRBV7-2 to TRBJ2-1, with D uncertain. CDR3 length equals 12 residues. CDR1 and CDR2 from the germline V gene are SGHTA and FQGNSA. Trimming removed 2 bases at V and 5 bases at J, with 4 bases between. In DNA form, the CDR3 reads TGTGCCAGCAGCTTAAGGAACAATGAGCAGTTCTTC. Translated, it gives CASSLRNNEQFF.

This clonotype has only one observation. The chain links TRBV4-1 to TRBJ1-4; TRBD1 matches 11 bases. V shed 0 bases and J 2 bases; nucleotides not matched to a gene: 2. CDR1 and CDR2 (germline): MGHRA, YSYEKL. There are 17 residues in the CDR3. The CDR3, as DNA: TGCGCCAGCAGCCAAGATGGGACAGGGGGGACTAATGAAAAACTGTTTTTT. Protein product: CASSQDGTGGTNEKLFF.

The chain links TRBV7-3 to TRBJ2-1; D gene unclear. V lost 0 bases and J lost 9, with 9 bases in between. CDR1 and CDR2 (germline): SGHTA, FQGTGA. The CDR3 is 13 amino acids. The CDR3 coding sequence is TGTGCCAGCAGCTTAACGTCGGTACGTGAGCAGTTCTTC. Translation: CASSLTSVREQFF.

The chain carries TRBV7-6 and TRBJ2-3, with D perhaps TRBD2 (6 bases). The germline V gene encodes CDR1 SGHVS and CDR2 FNYEAQ. The CDR3 has 14 amino acids. Between the trimmed V and J ends, which lost 5 bases and 4 bases, there was a span of 13 bases. The CDR3 sequence: CASSTGTGADTQYF. DNA for the CDR3: TGTGCCAGCAGCACCGGGACGGGGGCAGATACGCAGTATTTT.

The rearrangement uses TRBV5-1 and TRBJ1-2; TRBD1 is a possible D gene (6 bases). CDR3 length: 15 amino acids. Trimming removed 2 bases from V and 7 bases from J, with 18 bases in between. Germline CDR1 and CDR2: SGHRS and YFSETQ. In DNA, the CDR3 is TGCGCCAGCAGCTTCGAGCGGGGGCTTTTTCTTGGCTACACCTTC. It is translated as CASSFERGLFLGYTF.

This clonotype has just a few counts. The genes are TRBV2 and TRBJ1-2, with D possibly being TRBD1 (5 bases). The germline V gene has CDR1 SNHLY and CDR2 FYNNEI. The CDR3 has 16 amino acids. V lost 8 bases, J lost 0 bases, and 19 bases lay in between. The chain's CDR3 is CASWGIDSAANYGYTF. The CDR3 DNA is TGTGCCAGCTGGGGTATCGACAGTGCCGCTAACTATGGCTACACCTTC.